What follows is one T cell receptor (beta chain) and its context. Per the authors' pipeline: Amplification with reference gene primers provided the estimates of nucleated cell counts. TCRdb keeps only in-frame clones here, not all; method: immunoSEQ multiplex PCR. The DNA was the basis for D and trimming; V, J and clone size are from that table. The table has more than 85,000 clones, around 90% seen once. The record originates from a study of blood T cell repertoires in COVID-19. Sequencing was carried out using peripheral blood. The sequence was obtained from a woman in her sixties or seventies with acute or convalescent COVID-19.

The CDR3 DNA follows: TGTGCCAGCAGCCCCGGGGTAGCGGGAGGTAGGGGCACCGGGGAGCTGTTTTTT. This translates into CASSPGVAGGRGTGELFF. V gene TRBV7-8 combines with J gene TRBJ2-2; 10 nucleotides agree with TRBD2. CDR1 SGHVS and CDR2 FQNEAQ come from the germline V gene. CDR3 length: 18 amino acids. V was clipped by 5 bases and J by 4 bases; unmatched bases: 13.